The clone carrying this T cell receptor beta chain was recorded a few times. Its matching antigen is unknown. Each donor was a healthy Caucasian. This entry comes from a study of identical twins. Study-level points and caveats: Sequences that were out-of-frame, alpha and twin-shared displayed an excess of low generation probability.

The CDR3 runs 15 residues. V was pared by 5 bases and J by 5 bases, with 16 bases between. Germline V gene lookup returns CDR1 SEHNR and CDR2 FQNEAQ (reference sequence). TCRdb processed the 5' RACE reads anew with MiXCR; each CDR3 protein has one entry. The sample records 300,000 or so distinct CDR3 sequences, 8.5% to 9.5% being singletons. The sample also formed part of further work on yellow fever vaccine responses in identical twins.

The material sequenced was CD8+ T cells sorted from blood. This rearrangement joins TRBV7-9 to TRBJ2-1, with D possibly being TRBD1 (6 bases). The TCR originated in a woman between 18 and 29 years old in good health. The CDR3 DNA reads TGTGCCAGCAGCCTCCGGGACGCAGGGGACAATGAGCAGTTCTTC. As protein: CASSLRDAGDNEQFF.